This paragraph covers one TCR beta chain sequence. In the authors' methods: For nucleated cells, counts were estimated from reference gene primer amplification. TCRdb's table, derived via immunoSEQ multiplex PCR, lists solely in-frame clones and lacks some. The V and J calls and clone size were taken over from that table, and D and trimming were inferred from the DNA. Altogether about 56,000 clones are present, approximately 81% being singletons, with the ten largest covering over 10%. These data are taken from a study of blood T cell repertoires in COVID-19. Whole-study context: T cells, B-cell-depleted T cells, or PBMCs provided the cDNA or gDNA that served as material.

V was pared by 3 bases and J by 2 bases, with 6 bases of the junction left unmatched. Looked up from germline, CDR1 is SEHNR and CDR2 is FQNEAQ (reference sequence). This CDR3 is built from 15 residues. The sequence was collected from a woman of 80 years or more with acute or convalescent COVID-19. Sequences were obtained from peripheral blood. This sequence joins TRBV7-9 and TRBJ1-1; 7 bases agree with TRBD1. Here the CDR3 DNA reads TGTGCCAGCAGCTTCGACCGGGACAGAAACACTGAAGCTTTCTTT. Its protein is CASSFDRDRNTEAFF.